Many counts were recorded for the clone carrying this TCR beta chain. What it recognizes is unknown. The germline gives CDR1 SNHLY, CDR2 FYNNEI. V was clipped by 4 bases and J by 6 bases, with 5 bases between them. The CDR3 loop spans 11 amino acids. The entry originates in a study of T cells after yellow fever vaccination. The 5'RACE template-switching step produced TCR cDNA and added a universal primer site and UMIs. TCRdb redid the calling of the 5' RACE reads with MiXCR, one entry per CDR3 protein. The sample shows approximately 240,000 distinct CDR3 sequences, over 3% of them seen only once. Overall study findings and caveats: Among all clonotypes, a small share was observed in both CD4 and CD8 compartments. By day 5 rather than day 15, the secondary response had peaked, though it was weaker. The study noted that FACS-sorted repertoires could contain abundant clonotypes contaminating from the bulk population.

Sequencing used PBMCs, obtained 15 days after the yellow fever booster vaccination. The sequence was obtained from a man aged 18 to 29 who received the YFV17D yellow fever vaccine. This chain uses TRBV2 with TRBJ2-3; tentatively, D is TRBD2 (5 bases). CDR3 nucleotide sequence: TGTGCCAGCAGTGGGAGGGATACGCAGTATTTT. Translating it yields CASSGRDTQYF.